The sequence of this T cell receptor (beta chain) was determined in a study of cytotoxic CD8 clonotypes in ibrutinib-treated CLL. On the study more broadly: Approximately 25 partial and 2 complete responses; at median roughly 67 months, roughly 15 remitted, 12 progressed. Study results and caveats: While tracking circulating CD8+ T-cell counts, baseline clonality exceeded that of age-matched healthy donors.

The sample holds a few counts of this clone. Its antigen is not identified. The data were produced by immunoSEQ multiplex PCR, yet TCRdb's version contains in-frame clones alone and is incomplete. The sample holds 250,000 to 350,000 clones, roughly three quarters seen once. V was cut by 5 bases and J by 3 bases, with 16 bases left in between. Germline V gene lookup returns CDR1 SGHTA and CDR2 FQGNSA. This CDR3 is built from 15 residues. The TCR comes from a human donor with chronic lymphocytic leukemia. Source: PBMCs, taken at disease progression, from a patient treated with ibrutinib. The gene calls are TRBV7-2 and TRBJ1-1; maybe TRBD1 (5 bases). This CDR3 reads CASSPRDLRYTEAFF. The DNA of the CDR3 is TGTGCCAGCAGCCCCCGGGACTTGCGCTACACTGAAGCTTTCTTT.